This T cell receptor beta chain was documented in a study of CD4 T cells in relation to SARS-CoV-2 and coronaviruses. The CDR3 has 13 residues. Germline CDR1 SEHNR, CDR2 FQNEAQ (reference sequence). V dropped 1 base and J dropped 6 bases, with 9 bases sitting between them. In the case of this clone: The antigen remains unidentified.

Naive or memory CD4+ cells were cultured 1:1 with T cell-depleted PBMCs plus CEF. Sequencing used immunoSEQ multiplex PCR; TCRdb keeps in-frame clones, though not all of them. The repertoire includes about 37,000 clones, more than 70% of them detected once, and over 4% sits in the top ten. The sample was naive CD4+ T cells from PBMCs, cultured in vitro. Subset reported: naive CD4+ T cells isolated by negative enrichment. The sequence came from an adult with COVID-19. The rearrangement links TRBV7-9 to TRBJ1-2; TRBD1 is a possible D gene (6 bases). CDR3 in amino acids: CASSLGGGNGYTF. The CDR3 DNA follows: TGTGCCAGCAGCTTAGGAGGGGGTAATGGCTACACCTTC.